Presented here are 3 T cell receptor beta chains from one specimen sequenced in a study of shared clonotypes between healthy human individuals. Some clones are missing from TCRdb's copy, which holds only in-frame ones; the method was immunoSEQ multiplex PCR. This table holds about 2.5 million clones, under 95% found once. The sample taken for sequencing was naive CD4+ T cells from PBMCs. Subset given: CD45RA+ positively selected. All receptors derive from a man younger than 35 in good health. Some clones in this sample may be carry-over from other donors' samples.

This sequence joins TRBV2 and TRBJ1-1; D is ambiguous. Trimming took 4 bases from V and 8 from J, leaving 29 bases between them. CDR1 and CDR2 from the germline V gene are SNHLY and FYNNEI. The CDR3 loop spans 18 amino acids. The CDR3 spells CASSVLPPLIGQSGEAFF. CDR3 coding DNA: TGTGCCAGCAGTGTCCTACCACCCCTAATCGGCCAGTCCGGGGAAGCTTTCTTT.

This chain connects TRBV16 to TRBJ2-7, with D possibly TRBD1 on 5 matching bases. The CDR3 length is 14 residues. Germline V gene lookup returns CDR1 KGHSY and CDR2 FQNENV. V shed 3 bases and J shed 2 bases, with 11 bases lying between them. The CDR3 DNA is TGTGCCAGCAGCCATGCCCCAGGGACCTACGAGCAGTACTTC. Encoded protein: CASSHAPGTYEQYF.

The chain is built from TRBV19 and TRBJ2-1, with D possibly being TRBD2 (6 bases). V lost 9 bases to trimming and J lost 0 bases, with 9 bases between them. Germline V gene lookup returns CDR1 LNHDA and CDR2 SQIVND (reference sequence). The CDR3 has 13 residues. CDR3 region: CASGSSSYNEQFF. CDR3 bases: TGTGCCAGCGGGAGCAGCTCCTACAATGAGCAGTTCTTC.